Below, 24 T cell receptor beta chains from the same sample are listed, as sequenced in a study of T cells after yellow fever vaccination. TCRdb processed the 5' RACE reads anew with MiXCR; each CDR3 protein has one entry. The sample contains about 210,000 distinct CDR3 sequences, approximately 3.2% of which appear only once. The starting material was CD4+ T cells sorted from PBMCs, obtained 10 days after the yellow fever booster vaccination. The receptors derive from a man aged 18 to 35 who received the YFV17D yellow fever vaccine.

This clonotype was counted between two and nine times. This may arise from a read error, as a much more abundant clone is one base away. For the CDR3, the DNA is TGTGCCAGCAGCCGAGCGTTGGTAGCGGGGATCAATGAGCAGTTCTTC. Protein product: CASSRALVAGINEQFF. The V and J genes are TRBV7-2 and TRBJ2-1, with 8 positions matching TRBD2. After removal of 5 bases from V and 6 bases from J, the junction contained 12 bases not matched to a gene. Per germline, CDR1 SGHTA and CDR2 FQGNSA. This CDR3 contains 16 residues.

This chain links TRBV7-2 with TRBJ2-7; D is undetermined. Germline V gene data show CDR1 as SGHTA and CDR2 as FQGNSA. V lost 5 bases to trimming and J lost 1 base, with 9 bases between them. This CDR3 is 13 amino acids long. CDR3 loop: CASSHSESYEQYF. The CDR3 bases are TGTGCCAGCAGCCACAGCGAGTCCTACGAGCAGTACTTC.

This clonotype was seen ten or more times. The J gene is TRBJ2-7, the V gene TRBV7-8; no clear D. V was clipped by 5 bases and J by 0 bases, with 14 bases between them. This CDR3 region has 15 residues. The germline V gene has CDR1 SGHVS and CDR2 FQNEAQ. The CDR3 DNA sequence: TGTGCCAGCAGCCCCCGACTGGGTCTCTCCTACGAGCAGTACGTC. Its translation: CASSPRLGLSYEQYV.

This clonotype was detected ten times or more. The V gene is TRBV7-2, the J gene TRBJ2-3; D not resolved. Germline V gene lookup returns CDR1 SGHTA and CDR2 FQGNSA. Trimming left V 7 bases short and J 1 base short, with 12 bases between. This CDR3 contains 14 residues. DNA of the CDR3: TGTGCCAGCAATCCAACACCCGGCACAGATACGCAGTATTTT. This codes for CASNPTPGTDTQYF.

V gene TRBV7-9 combines with J gene TRBJ2-3; no reliable D call. The CDR3 covers 20 residues. CDR1 is SEHNR, CDR2 FQNEAQ, per germline (reference sequence). V lost 3 bases and J 6 bases, leaving 31 bases between the germline ends. CDR3 sequence reads: CASSLSKWGTRVSKEDTQYF. The CDR3 nucleotides read TGTGCCAGCAGCTTGTCTAAGTGGGGAACCCGGGTCTCCAAGGAGGATACGCAGTATTTT.

There are many counts of this clonotype. The V call is TRBV19, the J call TRBJ1-5; D possibly corresponds to TRBD1 (6 bases). The V gene's germline CDR1 is LNHDA and CDR2 SQIVND (reference sequence). The CDR3 is made up of 19 amino acids. The V end lost 5 bases, the J end lost 0 bases, and 23 bases lay between the germline ends. CDR3 DNA: TGTGCCAGTAGTCGGGTGACAGGCCTCCCTATGGATAGCAATCAGCCCCAGCATTTT. It translates to CASSRVTGLPMDSNQPQHF.

The V and J genes are TRBV16 and TRBJ2-6; D might be TRBD2 (5 bases). V was shortened by 8 bases and J by 4 bases, with 15 bases between the two germline ends. The CDR3 extends over 15 amino acids. The germline gives CDR1 KGHSY, CDR2 FQNENV. The CDR3, as DNA: TGTGCCAGCCGTCGAGTCGGGGTGGGGGCCAACGTCCTGACTTTC. Residues: CASRRVGVGANVLTF.

This clonotype showed up many times. The chain uses TRBV7-2 and TRBJ1-3; TRBD1 agrees at 7 bases. Germline V gives CDR1 SGHTA, CDR2 FQGNSA. CDR3 length equals 13 residues. The V and J ends lost 4 bases and 4 bases, in that order; junction bases with no gene match: 1. The CDR3 DNA sequence: TGTGCCAGCAGCTCGGGACAGGGAAACACCATATATTTT. It encodes CASSSGQGNTIYF. Looking up the rest from reference TRBV7-2 and TRBJ1-3 gives the full variable domain: GAGVSQSPSNKVTEKGKDVELRCDPISGHTALYWYRQSLGQGLEFLIYFQGNSAPDKSGLPSDRFSAERTGGSVSTLTIQRTQQEDSAVYLCASSSGQGNTIYFGEGSWLTVV.

The chain joins TRBV6-2 or TRBV6-3 to TRBJ2-5; 7 bases line up with TRBD2. V lost 8 bases, J lost 5 bases, and 14 bases stayed unmatched. CDR1 and CDR2 (germline): MNHEY, SVGEGT. The CDR3 length is 15 residues. The chain's CDR3 is CASLQRRGMWETQYF. DNA for the CDR3: TGTGCCAGCCTTCAGAGGCGGGGGATGTGGGAGACCCAGTACTTC.

The V call is TRBV7-9, the J call TRBJ2-1; a possible D gene is TRBD2 (6 bases). The CDR3 is 14 amino acids. Germline assignment: CDR1 SEHNR and CDR2 FQNEAQ (reference sequence). V lost 6 bases and J 7 bases, leaving 16 bases between the germline ends. The CDR3 region has the DNA TGTGCCAGCAGAAATGAGGGGACTGGGAATGAGCAGTTCTTC. Residues: CASRNEGTGNEQFF.

This chain joins TRBV2 and TRBJ2-1, with D tentatively TRBD2 (6 bases). The germline gives CDR1 SNHLY, CDR2 FYNNEI. V was pared by 4 bases and J by 0 bases, with 19 bases between. The CDR3 totals 18 residues. This chain's CDR3 is CASSGFSGGRSSYNEQFF. The CDR3, as DNA: TGTGCCAGCAGTGGTTTTTCCGGGGGAAGGTCCTCCTACAATGAGCAGTTCTTC.

This clonotype was recorded at least ten times. The chain uses TRBV12-3 or TRBV12-4 and TRBJ2-7, with D uncertain. Trimming removed 5 bases from V and 3 bases from J, with 8 bases in between. The CDR3 sequence is 12 residues long. The CDR3 DNA follows: TGTGCCAGCAGTGACGACAACTACGAGCAGTACTTC. Translation: CASSDDNYEQYF.

This clonotype was seen a few times. The genes are TRBV6-1 and TRBJ2-1; 11 bases align to TRBD2. CDR1 is MNHNS and CDR2 is SASEGT in the germline V gene. With 6 bases clipped from V and 0 bases from J, the junction kept 1 base outside the gene matches. This CDR3 region has 15 residues. The CDR3 is CASRLAGASYNEQFF. In DNA, the CDR3 is TGTGCCAGCAGACTAGCGGGGGCCTCCTACAATGAGCAGTTCTTC.

At least ten counts were recorded for this clonotype. This chain connects TRBV5-1 to TRBJ2-6, with unresolved D. The CDR3 has 15 amino acids. V was pared by 5 bases and J by 1 base, with 10 bases between. The germline gives CDR1 SGHRS, CDR2 YFSETQ. The CDR3 sequence: CASRRTSSGANVLTF. CDR3 in DNA: TGCGCCAGCAGACGGACGAGTTCTGGGGCCAACGTCCTGACTTTC.

This clonotype came up many times. V gene TRBV5-1 combines with J gene TRBJ1-6, with a possible D match to TRBD1 (6 bases). CDR3 length: 14 residues. CDR1 is SGHRS, CDR2 YFSETQ, per germline. V lost 0 bases and J lost 6, with 7 bases in between. The CDR3 DNA reads TGCGCCAGCAGCTTGGAAGGGGGTAATTCACCCCTCCACTTT. Translating it yields CASSLEGGNSPLHF.

This clonotype was seen ten or more times. The chain uses TRBV12-5 and TRBJ2-5, with TRBD1 as a possible D gene (6 bases). Trimming pared 4 bases from V and 1 base from J, leaving 13 bases between. CDR1 and CDR2 from the germline V gene are LGHNT and FRNRAP. The CDR3 has 15 amino acids. Written as DNA, the CDR3 is TGTGCTAGTGGTTATCAAACAGGGCCCCAAGAGACCCAGTACTTC. Translation: CASGYQTGPQETQYF. Full variable domain (outside the CDR3, taken from reference TRBV12-5 and TRBJ2-5): DARVTQTPRHKVTEMGQEVTMRCQPILGHNTVFWYRQTMMQGLELLAYFRNRAPLDDSGMPKDRFSAEMPDATLATLKIQPSEPRDSAVYFCASGYQTGPQETQYFGPGTRLLVL.

The sample holds a few counts of this clonotype. A read error may produce the germline difference seen at one junction end. DNA of the CDR3: TGTGCTAGCAGCTTAGAAGCAGGCACCGGGGAGCTGTTTTTT. It codes for CASSLEAGTGELFF. The V and J genes are TRBV7-7 and TRBJ2-2; no firm D call. CDR1 is SSHAT, CDR2 FNYEAQ, per germline (reference sequence). This CDR3 is built from 14 residues.

In its sample, this clonotype was seen a few times. The CDR3 nucleotides read TGTGCCAGCAGTGAACTCGGGACAGGGTGGGGCTCACCCCTCCACTTT. Translation gives CASSELGTGWGSPLHF. The chain employs TRBV25-1 and TRBJ1-6, with TRBD1 identical over 9 bases. Germline CDR1 reads MGHDK; CDR2 reads SYGVNS. CDR3 size: 16 residues. Germline trimming cut 2 bases from V and 10 bases from J; bases unmatched to any gene: 9. The whole variable domain, remainder taken from reference TRBV25-1 and TRBJ1-6, is EADIYQTPRYLVIGTGKKITLECSQTMGHDKMYWYQQDPGMELHLIHYSYGVNSTEKGDLSSESTVSRIRTEHFPLTLESARPSHTSQYLCASSELGTGWGSPLHFGNGTRLTVT.

The table lists this clonotype with many counts. The DNA of the CDR3 is TGTGCCAGCAGCTTAATCGGGGGGGCTATTGAGCAGTTCTTC. Translating it yields CASSLIGGAIEQFF. The chain employs TRBV7-9 and TRBJ2-1, with 8 bases lining up with TRBD2. V shed 2 bases and J 9 bases; nucleotides not matched to a gene: 6. In germline, CDR1 is SEHNR, CDR2 FQNEAQ (reference sequence). This CDR3 region has 14 residues.

This clonotype was seen repeatedly, ten times or more. The chain is built from TRBV29-1 and TRBJ2-2; D not resolved. CDR3 length: 12 residues. Trimming took 3 bases from V and 4 from J, leaving 6 bases between them. The germline V gene encodes CDR1 SQVTM and CDR2 ANQGSEA. CDR3 in DNA: TGCAGCGTTGAGGGGTCCACCGGGGAGCTGTTTTTT. This translates into CSVEGSTGELFF.

This clonotype was seen ten or more times. The chain combines TRBV10-3 with TRBJ1-1; D gene ambiguous. Germline-derived CDR1 and CDR2 are ENHRY and SYGVKD. The CDR3 length is 13 residues. The germline V and J ends were trimmed by 8 bases and 1 base, with 11 bases remaining between them. The CDR3 DNA reads TGTGCCATCCTAGCACAGACGAACACTGAAGCTTTCTTT. Its protein is CAILAQTNTEAFF.

In this sample, this clonotype turned up a few times. The chain couples TRBV5-4 to TRBJ1-1, with D uncertain. Per the germline V gene, CDR1 is SGHNT and CDR2 is YYREEE (reference sequence). CDR3 length equals 15 residues. The V gene lost 1 base and the J gene lost 3 bases, with 13 bases spanning the gap. The DNA for the CDR3 is TGTGCCAGCAGCTTGCCCAGGCAAACCCACACTGAAGCTTTCTTT. Protein: CASSLPRQTHTEAFF. The whole variable domain, filled in from reference TRBV5-4 and TRBJ1-1, reads ETGVTQSPTHLIKTRGQQVTLRCSSQSGHNTVSWYQQALGQGPQFIFQYYREEENGRGNFPPRFSGLQFPNYSSELNVNALELDDSALYLCASSLPRQTHTEAFFGQGTRLTVV.

This clonotype came up many times. The CDR3 nucleotides are TGTGCCAGCAGTTCGGGAAATTCGGGCTCCTACGAGCAGTACTTC. Translation gives CASSSGNSGSYEQYF. The chain has TRBV6-6 and TRBJ2-7; D perhaps matches TRBD2 (5 bases). V was cut by 4 bases and J by 0 bases, with 13 bases left in between. The germline V gene has CDR1 MNHNY and CDR2 SVGAGI (reference sequence). The CDR3 loop spans 15 amino acids.

This clonotype appeared many times. V gene TRBV10-3 combines with J gene TRBJ2-7; possibly TRBD2 for D (5 bases). Deletions cut 4 bases from V and 5 bases from J, with 9 bases between. Germline values: CDR1 ENHRY, CDR2 SYGVKD. The CDR3 extends over 12 amino acids. This CDR3 is CAISGGRNEQYF. The CDR3 DNA reads as TGTGCCATCAGTGGCGGGCGCAACGAGCAGTACTTC.